These 28 T cell receptor beta chains originate from one sample sequenced in a study of neurological immune-mediated disorders. TCRdb reanalysed the 5' RACE reads using MiXCR and keeps one entry per CDR3 protein. The sample contains 70,000 to 95,000 distinct CDR3 sequences, about a sixth of which appear only once. Sequenced input: PBMCs. All receptors derive from a woman in her thirties or forties in good health.

The CDR3 here is CASNQGAVDEQFF. CDR3 in DNA: TGCGCCAGCAACCAGGGGGCGGTCGACGAGCAGTTCTTC. V gene TRBV5-1 combines with J gene TRBJ2-1; 8 bases are shared with TRBD1. From germline, CDR1 is SGHRS and CDR2 YFSETQ. The CDR3 length is 13 residues. With V trimmed by 6 bases and J by 10 bases, 9 bases remained unmatched. Filled out from reference TRBV5-1 and TRBJ2-1, the complete variable domain reads KAGVTQTPRYLIKTRGQQVTLSCSPISGHRSVSWYQQTPGQGLQFLFEYFSETQRNKGNFPGRFSGRQFSNSRSEMNVSTLELGDSALYLCASNQGAVDEQFFGPGTRLTVL.

This chain connects TRBV5-6 to TRBJ2-5, with D possibly being TRBD2 (6 bases). Germline V gene data show CDR1 as SGHDT and CDR2 as YYEEEE. Trimming pared 0 bases from V and 5 bases from J, leaving 11 bases between. The CDR3 has 14 residues. CDR3 amino acids: CASSLGAGLETQYF. CDR3 nucleotides: TGTGCCAGCAGCTTGGGAGCGGGTTTGGAGACCCAGTACTTC.

This clonotype has at least ten counts. The V gene is TRBV27, the J gene TRBJ1-5, with D perhaps matching TRBD1 (5 bases). The ends were cut back, 1 base at V and 7 bases at J, with 8 bases in the middle. Germline CDR1 is MNHEY and CDR2 is SMNVEV (reference sequence). CDR3 size: 13 residues. The CDR3 protein is CASSLFWDQPQHF. In nucleotides, the CDR3 is TGTGCCAGCAGTTTATTCTGGGACCAGCCCCAGCATTTT.

This clonotype was picked up many times. The gene calls are TRBV28 and TRBJ1-2; TRBD1 aligns across 7 bases. CDR1 is MDHEN and CDR2 is SYDVKM in the germline V gene. Trimming cost V 6 bases and J 5 bases; bases outside gene matches: 15. This CDR3 comprises 16 residues. The CDR3 DNA sequence: TGTGCCAGCAGCCAAGGGGGGGACAGTACATTGTATGGCTACACCTTC. Translation gives CASSQGGDSTLYGYTF.

There are many counts of this clonotype. V is TRBV3-1 and J is TRBJ2-2; D is uncertain. Germline V CDR1 and CDR2: LGHDT, YNNKEL (reference sequence). This CDR3 has 13 residues. Between the trimmed V and J ends, which lost 1 base and 7 bases, there was a span of 7 bases. The CDR3 nucleotides are TGTGCCAGCAGCCAAGCGGGCGGCGGGGAGCTGTTTTTT. Translating it yields CASSQAGGGELFF.

The table lists this clonotype with a few counts. The chain carries TRBV19 and TRBJ2-1; no definite D call. CDR1 LNHDA and CDR2 SQIVND come from the germline V gene (reference sequence). Trimming took 7 bases from V and 6 from J, leaving 7 bases between them. CDR3 length equals 11 residues. CDR3 bases: TGTGCCAGTATGTCCCTCAATGAGCAGTTCTTC. Protein product: CASMSLNEQFF.

This clonotype was found many times. The rearrangement uses TRBV3-1 and TRBJ2-5, with D unresolved. The germline CDR1 and CDR2 sequences are LGHDT and YNNKEL (reference sequence). Trimming took off 0 bases at V and 5 bases at J, with 13 bases between the two ends. This CDR3 comprises 15 residues. This chain's CDR3 is CASSQDTFELETQYF. CDR3 DNA: TGTGCCAGCAGCCAAGATACCTTTGAGTTGGAGACCCAGTACTTC.

The table lists this clonotype with many counts. The CDR3 protein is CASSMTGGGSYEQYF. DNA of the CDR3: TGCGCCAGCAGCATGACAGGGGGCGGTTCCTACGAGCAGTACTTC. The chain links TRBV5-1 to TRBJ2-7, with 10 bases lining up with TRBD1. The junction had 5 bases not matched to a gene; V was cut back by 4 bases and J by 1 base. The germline V gene encodes CDR1 SGHRS and CDR2 YFSETQ. The CDR3 runs to 15 residues.

This clonotype was detected ten times or more. The V gene is TRBV10-3, the J gene TRBJ2-5, with TRBD2 identical over 8 bases. V trimming: 2 bases; J trimming: 3 bases; junction bases outside the gene matches: 5. CDR3 length equals 15 residues. The germline CDR1 and CDR2 sequences are ENHRY and SYGVKD. The CDR3 DNA sequence: TGTGCCATCAGTGAGGGACTAGCCCAAAAAGAGACCCAGTACTTC. The encoded protein is CAISEGLAQKETQYF.

At least ten counts were recorded for this clonotype. This rearrangement joins TRBV12-5 to TRBJ2-3; 15 bases are shared with TRBD2. Germline V gene sequence: CDR1 LGHNT, CDR2 FRNRAP. After removal of 2 bases from V and 2 bases from J, the junction contained 8 bases not matched to a gene. This CDR3 is built from 19 residues. CDR3 coding DNA: TGTGCTAGTGGTTTGTACCCGGGACTAGCGGGGGGAACCACAGATACGCAGTATTTT. This translates into CASGLYPGLAGGTTDTQYF.

This sequence joins TRBV3-1 and TRBJ2-5; D ambiguous. The CDR3 sequence is 13 residues long. Trimming pared 1 base from V and 4 bases from J, leaving 7 bases between. Germline V CDR1 and CDR2: LGHDT, YNNKEL (reference sequence). CDR3 in DNA: TGTGCCAGCAGCCAAGTGGGTATAGAGACCCAGTACTTC. Protein sequence: CASSQVGIETQYF.

The sample holds many counts of this clonotype. The genes are TRBV12-3 or TRBV12-4 and TRBJ1-6, with D unclear. V shed 5 bases and J shed 7 bases, with 6 bases lying between them. This CDR3 is built from 12 residues. CDR3 amino acids: CASSPLNSPLHF. The CDR3 DNA follows: TGTGCCAGCAGTCCTTTAAATTCACCCCTCCACTTT.

This clonotype has at least ten counts. The J gene is TRBJ1-1, the V gene TRBV20-1, with no clear D. The germline V and J ends were trimmed by 1 base and 2 bases, with 14 bases remaining between them. Germline CDR1 is DFQATT and CDR2 is SNEGSKA (reference sequence). CDR3 length: 15 amino acids. CDR3 sequence (DNA): TGCAGTGCTAGAGCCTACTTCGGGGATAACACTGAAGCTTTCTTT. It codes for CSARAYFGDNTEAFF.

This clonotype was counted at least ten times. V and J are TRBV5-1 and TRBJ2-7; tentatively, D is TRBD2 (5 bases). V shed 5 bases and J shed 3 bases, with 12 bases lying between them. Germline-derived CDR1 and CDR2 are SGHRS and YFSETQ. The CDR3 is 13 residues long. The CDR3 DNA sequence: TGCGCCAGCAGGACTAACTATGACTACGAGCAGTACTTC. It is translated as CASRTNYDYEQYF. Based on the CDR3 plus reference TRBV5-1 and TRBJ2-7, the full variable domain is KAGVTQTPRYLIKTRGQQVTLSCSPISGHRSVSWYQQTPGQGLQFLFEYFSETQRNKGNFPGRFSGRQFSNSRSEMNVSTLELGDSALYLCASRTNYDYEQYFGPGTRLTVT.

V and J are TRBV3-1 and TRBJ2-7, with D unclear. This CDR3 comprises 12 residues. Trimming removed 1 base at V and 5 bases at J, with 6 bases between. Germline-derived CDR1 and CDR2 are LGHDT and YNNKEL (reference sequence). CDR3 loop: CASSQVPNEQYF. For the CDR3, the DNA is TGTGCCAGCAGCCAAGTTCCCAACGAGCAGTACTTC.

This clonotype was found many times. The chain uses TRBV6-2 or TRBV6-3 and TRBJ1-1; TRBD1 matches at 8 bases. V was pared by 4 bases and J by 0 bases, with 4 bases of the junction left unmatched. This CDR3 region has 15 residues. The germline V gene encodes CDR1 MNHEY and CDR2 SVGEGT. The DNA for the CDR3 is TGTGCCAGCAGTTCGCGACAGGGGATGAACACTGAAGCTTTCTTT. Encoded protein: CASSSRQGMNTEAFF.

This clonotype was seen at least ten times. V usage is TRBV7-2 and J usage is TRBJ2-7, with D possibly TRBD2 on 6 matching bases. The V gene lost 6 bases and the J gene lost 3 bases, with 9 bases spanning the gap. The CDR3 length is 12 residues. In germline, CDR1 is SGHTA, CDR2 FQGNSA. Here the CDR3 DNA reads TGTGCCAGCAGGGGGCGGGGCTACGAGCAGTACTTC. Its translation is CASRGRGYEQYF. Drawing the rest from reference TRBV7-2 and TRBJ2-7, the complete variable domain is GAGVSQSPSNKVTEKGKDVELRCDPISGHTALYWYRQSLGQGLEFLIYFQGNSAPDKSGLPSDRFSAERTGGSVSTLTIQRTQQEDSAVYLCASRGRGYEQYFGPGTRLTVT.

This clonotype was observed many times. This chain uses TRBV29-1 with TRBJ1-1, with TRBD1 identical over 10 bases. Per germline, CDR1 SQVTM and CDR2 ANQGSEA. Germline trimming cut 5 bases from V and 8 bases from J; bases unmatched to any gene: 8. CDR3 length equals 13 residues. CDR3 protein: CSVSPGQGGEAFF. The CDR3 DNA follows: TGCAGCGTTTCCCCTGGACAGGGGGGGGAAGCTTTCTTT. The full variable domain, with the rest looked up from reference TRBV29-1 and TRBJ1-1, is SAVISQKPSRDICQRGTSLTIQCQVDSQVTMMFWYRQQPGQSLTLIATANQGSEATYESGFVIDKFPISRPNLTFSTLTVSNMSPEDSSIYLCSVSPGQGGEAFFGQGTRLTVV.

This clonotype was detected ten times or more. The rearrangement joins TRBV29-1 to TRBJ1-2; D call uncertain. This CDR3 is 10 amino acids long. V lost 6 bases to trimming and J lost 8 bases, with 10 bases between them. CDR1 is SQVTM and CDR2 is ANQGSEA in the germline V gene. The CDR3 spells CSVDIDGYTF. CDR3 bases: TGCAGCGTCGACATCGACGGCTACACCTTC.

The V and J genes are TRBV12-3 or TRBV12-4 and TRBJ2-7; possible D gene TRBD2, 7 bases. V was shortened by 6 bases and J by 2 bases, with 17 bases between the two germline ends. The CDR3 loop spans 15 amino acids. The CDR3 sequence: CASSPRGGATYEQYF. In DNA, the CDR3 is TGTGCCAGCAGCCCTCGAGGGGGGGCTACCTACGAGCAGTACTTC.

This clonotype was observed many times. Being one base from a much bigger clone, this may be a read error. This rearrangement joins TRBV6-4 to TRBJ2-3; TRBD2 agrees at 10 bases. The CDR3 loop spans 16 amino acids. Trimming at V came to 0 bases and at J to 2 bases, leaving 2 bases not matched to a gene. CDR1 is MRHNA, CDR2 SNTAGT, per germline. CDR3 bases: TGTGCCAGCAGTGACTCGAGCGGGGGGGCCACAGATACGCAGTATTTT. This translates into CASSDSSGGATDTQYF.

On this clonotype: Compared with germline, one end of the junction differs, possibly owing to a read error. The chain combines TRBV5-1 with TRBJ2-1; no clear D. The CDR3 runs to 12 residues. Germline lookup yields CDR1 SGHRS and CDR2 YFSETQ. Here the CDR3 reads CASSLFRNEQFF. CDR3 DNA sequence: TGTGCCAGCAGCTTGTTCCGGAATGAGCAGTTCTTC.

This clonotype was observed at least ten times. This chain links TRBV7-3 with TRBJ2-2; no firm D call. Germline V gene sequence: CDR1 SGHTA, CDR2 FQGTGA. V lost 5 bases, J lost 4 bases, and 11 bases lay in between. This CDR3 has 14 amino acids. The CDR3 nucleotides are TGTGCCAGCAGCCCCCAGACCGGCACCGGGGAGCTGTTTTTT. Its protein is CASSPQTGTGELFF.

This clonotype was observed many times. This chain joins TRBV7-2 and TRBJ1-2, with 10 bases lining up with TRBD1. The CDR3 is 15 residues long. With 2 bases clipped from V and 8 bases from J, the junction kept 8 bases outside the gene matches. CDR1 and CDR2 (germline): SGHTA, FQGNSA. DNA of the CDR3: TGTGCCAGCAGCTTAAGGAGGACAGGGGGAAGGGGCTACACCTTC. As protein: CASSLRRTGGRGYTF.

This rearrangement joins TRBV28 to TRBJ2-2; 10 nucleotides match TRBD1. V lost 10 bases, J lost 6 bases, and 20 bases stayed unmatched. The length of the CDR3 is 18 residues. The V gene's germline CDR1 is MDHEN and CDR2 SYDVKM. In nucleotides, the CDR3 is TGTGCCATCAGGGAGCCTGACAGGGGGCGCGTTCCCGCCGGGGAGCTGTTTTTT. Amino acids: CAIREPDRGRVPAGELFF.

This clonotype was found many times. The J gene is TRBJ2-5, the V gene TRBV28, with TRBD2 matching 10 bases. Germline V gene data show CDR1 as MDHEN and CDR2 as SYDVKM. CDR3 size: 17 residues. Trimming took 1 base from V and 2 from J; bases not matched to a gene: 7. The CDR3 coding sequence is TGTGCCAGCAGTTTATTCGGACGAGCGGGGGGGCAAGAGACCCAGTACTTC. Encoded protein: CASSLFGRAGGQETQYF.

Ten or more counts support this clonotype. The CDR3 region has the DNA TGTGCCAGCAGCCCCCTTTCGGATACGCAGTATTTT. This gives the protein CASSPLSDTQYF. The rearrangement joins TRBV7-2 to TRBJ2-3; no definite D call. Germline-derived CDR1 and CDR2 are SGHTA and FQGNSA. V gave up 5 bases and J gave up 6 bases, with 9 bases separating them. The length of the CDR3 is 12 residues.

This clonotype was picked up many times. The V and J genes are TRBV6-2 or TRBV6-3 and TRBJ2-6; TRBD1 or TRBD2 may be the D gene (6 bases each). Looked up from germline, CDR1 is MNHEY and CDR2 is SVGEGT. The V and J ends lost 5 bases and 0 bases respectively, with 14 bases between them. There are 17 residues in the CDR3. The CDR3 sequence is CASSAGHASSGANVLTF. CDR3 DNA: TGTGCCAGCAGTGCGGGACACGCTAGCTCTGGGGCCAACGTCCTGACTTTC.